The following is a T cell receptor (beta chain) sequence with its context. Its antigen is currently unknown. TCRdb's copy holds only in-frame clones and misses some; the assay was immunoSEQ multiplex PCR. This repertoire shows tens of thousands of clones, more than 85% found once; its top ten account for more than 5.5%. The data stem from a study of OX40 agonist ivuxolimab in advanced cancers. Study-wide findings and caveats: Nonresponders included some who also had low normalized T-cell clonal expansion. Partial responders at 0.1-3.0 mg/kg showed near-lowest clonal expansion.

CDR1 is SGHDT and CDR2 is YYEEEE in the germline V gene. The germline V and J ends were trimmed by 4 bases and 4 bases, with 6 bases remaining between them. The CDR3 spans 12 residues. Sampled blood was obtained at baseline, cycle 4 day 1, and cycle 7 day 1. The source material was CD4+ or CD8+ T cells sorted from blood, sampled in a trial of the OX40 agonist ivuxolimab. The chain combines TRBV5-6 with TRBJ1-5, with D uncertain. The sequence was collected from an adult with an advanced solid tumor such as melanoma, head and neck, liver or kidney cancer. CDR3 sequence reads: CASSVNNQPQHF. The DNA for the CDR3 is TGTGCCAGCAGCGTCAATAATCAGCCCCAGCATTTT.